Sequencing of this T cell receptor (beta chain) was carried out in a study of cytomegalovirus exposure and HLA in healthy donors. Study-level points and caveats: Through in vitro validation, three CMV-associated chains were shown to be specific for CMV antigens. Reported performance of the classifier showed diagnosis of cytomegalovirus status with high specificity and sensitivity.

Germline V gene data show CDR1 as SGHRS and CDR2 as YFSETQ. This CDR3 contains 13 residues. Trimming took 4 bases from V and 6 from J, leaving 13 bases between them. A word on this clone: No antigen is known for it.

Only in-frame clones appear in the TCRdb table, and some are missing; sequencing was by immunoSEQ multiplex PCR. The data hold some 90,000 clones, with 87% observed a single time. Sequencing was done on a sample of PBMCs. The chain couples TRBV5-1 to TRBJ1-1, with D perhaps TRBD1 (5 bases). The clonotype comes from a man aged 18 to 35 in good health and CMV-seropositive. This chain's CDR3 is CASSGPDTPEAFF. The CDR3 nucleotides read TGCGCCAGCAGCGGCCCGGACACTCCTGAAGCTTTCTTT.